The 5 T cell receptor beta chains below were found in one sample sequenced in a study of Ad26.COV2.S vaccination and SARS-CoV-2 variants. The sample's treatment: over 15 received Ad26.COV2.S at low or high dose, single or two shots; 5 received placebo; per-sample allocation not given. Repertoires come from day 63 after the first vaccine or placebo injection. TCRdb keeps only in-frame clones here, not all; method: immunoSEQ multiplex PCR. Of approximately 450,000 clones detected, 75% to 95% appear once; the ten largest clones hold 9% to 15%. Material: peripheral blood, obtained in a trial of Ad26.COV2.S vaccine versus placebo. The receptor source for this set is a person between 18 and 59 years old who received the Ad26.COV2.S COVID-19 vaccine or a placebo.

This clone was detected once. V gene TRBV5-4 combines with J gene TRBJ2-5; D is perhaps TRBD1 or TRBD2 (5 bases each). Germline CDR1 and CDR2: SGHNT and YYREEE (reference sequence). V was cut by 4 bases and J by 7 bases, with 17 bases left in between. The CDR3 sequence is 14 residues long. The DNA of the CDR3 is TGTGCCAGCAGCGGCCGGGCCCCCGGGGCGACCCAGTACTTC. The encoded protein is CASSGRAPGATQYF.

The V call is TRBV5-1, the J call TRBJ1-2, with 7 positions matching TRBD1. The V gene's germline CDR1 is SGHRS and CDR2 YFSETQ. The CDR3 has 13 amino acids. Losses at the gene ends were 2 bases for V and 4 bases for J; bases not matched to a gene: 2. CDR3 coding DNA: TGCGCCAGCAGCTTACGGGACAGCTATGGCTACACCTTC. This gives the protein CASSLRDSYGYTF.

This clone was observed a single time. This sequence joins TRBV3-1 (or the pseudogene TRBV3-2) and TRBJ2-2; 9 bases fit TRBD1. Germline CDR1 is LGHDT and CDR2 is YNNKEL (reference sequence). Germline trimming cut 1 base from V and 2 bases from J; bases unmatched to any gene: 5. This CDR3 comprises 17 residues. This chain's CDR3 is CASSQGTGALNTGELFF. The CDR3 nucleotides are TGTGCCAGCAGCCAAGGGACAGGGGCCTTAAACACCGGGGAGCTGTTTTTT.

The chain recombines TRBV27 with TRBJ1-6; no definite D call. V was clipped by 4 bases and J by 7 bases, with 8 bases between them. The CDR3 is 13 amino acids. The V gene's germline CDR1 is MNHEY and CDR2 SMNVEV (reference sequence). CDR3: CASSSIPNSPLHF. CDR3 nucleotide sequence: TGTGCCAGCAGTTCCATTCCAAATTCACCCCTCCACTTT.

CDR3 protein: CSASPGYEQYF. The CDR3 DNA is TGCAGTGCTAGTCCCGGTTATGAGCAGTACTTC. This chain connects TRBV20-1 to TRBJ2-7; no clear D gene. Germline V CDR1 and CDR2: DFQATT, SNEGSKA (reference sequence). The ends were cut back, 3 bases at V and 7 bases at J, with 10 bases in the middle. The CDR3 totals 11 residues.